This passage covers 19 T cell receptor beta chains from one sample sequenced in a study of T cells in tumors after PD-1 blockade. TCRdb's copy holds only in-frame clones and misses some; the assay was immunoSEQ multiplex PCR. The sample shows roughly 48,000 clones, over 70% of them seen only once. The material sequenced was PBMCs, taken before anti-PD-1 treatment. The receptors derive from a human donor with basal cell carcinoma.

The chain uses TRBV5-1 and TRBJ2-7; D call uncertain. Germline V CDR1 and CDR2: SGHRS, YFSETQ. This CDR3 is built from 14 residues. V was pared by 0 bases and J by 2 bases, with 9 bases between. In DNA, the CDR3 is TGCGCCAGCAGCTTGGTCTCCGGTCCCTACGAGCAGTACTTC. This sequence encodes CASSLVSGPYEQYF.

The rearrangement uses TRBV3-1 (or the pseudogene TRBV3-2) and TRBJ2-3; 8 positions match TRBD2. The germline V gene has CDR1 LGHDT and CDR2 YNNKEL (reference sequence). This CDR3 comprises 14 residues. Unmatched junction bases numbered 1, after V lost 4 bases and J lost 1 base. The DNA for the CDR3 is TGTGCCAGCAGCCTTAGCGGGGGCACAGATACGCAGTATTTT. Translating it yields CASSLSGGTDTQYF.

This clone came up a few times. The CDR3 DNA is TGCGCCAGCAGCACGGGCAGTTCACCCCTCCACTTT. The encoded protein is CASSTGSSPLHF. J is TRBJ1-6 and V is TRBV5-1; no firm D call. The CDR3 is made up of 12 amino acids. With 4 bases removed from V and 9 bases from J, the gap between germline ends came to 8 bases. Per germline, CDR1 SGHRS and CDR2 YFSETQ. Full variable domain (outside the CDR3, taken from reference TRBV5-1 and TRBJ1-6): KAGVTQTPRYLIKTRGQQVTLSCSPISGHRSVSWYQQTPGQGLQFLFEYFSETQRNKGNFPGRFSGRQFSNSRSEMNVSTLELGDSALYLCASSTGSSPLHFGNGTRLTVT.

The chain combines TRBV7-9 with TRBJ2-3; TRBD2 matches at 11 bases. The V and J ends lost 8 bases and 1 base, in that order; junction bases with no gene match: 2. Germline V gene lookup returns CDR1 SEHNR and CDR2 FQNEAQ (reference sequence). The CDR3 is made up of 14 amino acids. CDR3 loop: CASLAGGGTDTQYF. Written as DNA, the CDR3 is TGTGCCAGCCTAGCGGGGGGAGGCACAGATACGCAGTATTTT.

The chain couples TRBV6-4 to TRBJ2-5; unclear D gene. The V gene lost 6 bases and the J gene lost 5 bases, with 13 bases spanning the gap. Germline V gene sequence: CDR1 MRHNA, CDR2 SNTAGT. There are 13 residues in the CDR3. The CDR3 DNA is TGTGCCAGCAGCCCGGGCCCCGAGGAGACCCAGTACTTC. Translating gives CASSPGPEETQYF.

The chain joins TRBV30 to TRBJ2-7, with 8 positions matching TRBD2. V was pared by 2 bases and J by 7 bases, with 10 bases of the junction left unmatched. CDR1 is GTSNPN, CDR2 SVGIG, per germline (reference sequence). The CDR3 totals 14 residues. The CDR3 spells CAWSTGGALGEQYF. DNA of the CDR3: TGTGCCTGGAGTACGGGGGGGGCGCTGGGAGAGCAGTACTTC.

The gene calls are TRBV5-4 and TRBJ1-4; TRBD1 agrees at 9 bases. V trimming: 4 bases; J trimming: 8 bases; junction bases outside the gene matches: 9. Germline loops: CDR1 SGHNT, CDR2 YYREEE (reference sequence). This CDR3 contains 15 residues. CDR3 in DNA: TGTGCCAGCAGCGGGGGACAGGGTAAAGGGGAAAAACTGTTTTTT. It yields the protein CASSGGQGKGEKLFF.

The CDR3 DNA reads as TGTGCCAGCAGTGATACGAACACTGAAGCTTTCTTT. It specifies CASSDTNTEAFF. The chain recombines TRBV6-4 with TRBJ1-1; D remains unclear. The ends were cut back, 3 bases at V and 1 base at J, with 3 bases in the middle. CDR1 is MRHNA and CDR2 is SNTAGT in the germline V gene. This CDR3 has 12 amino acids.

CDR3 sequence (DNA): TGTGCCAGCAAACTGAAAGGAGGACAGGGAAGTGGCTACACCTTC. Translated, it gives CASKLKGGQGSGYTF. This chain joins TRBV27 and TRBJ1-2; the match to TRBD1 covers 8 bases. The CDR3 totals 15 residues. Germline values: CDR1 MNHEY, CDR2 SMNVEV (reference sequence). V was clipped by 7 bases and J by 7 bases; unmatched bases: 14.

The rearrangement links TRBV7-9 to TRBJ1-2; D perhaps matches TRBD1 (6 bases). Looked up from germline, CDR1 is SEHNR and CDR2 is FQNEAQ (reference sequence). CDR3 length: 14 amino acids. Trimming pared 1 base from V and 8 bases from J, leaving 14 bases between. For the CDR3, the DNA is TGTGCCAGCAGCTTAGGGAATCAAAGGGGGGGCTACACCTTC. Amino acids: CASSLGNQRGGYTF.

The chain couples TRBV6-5 to TRBJ2-1, with 8 nucleotides matching TRBD2. V lost 2 bases and J lost 8; bases outside the gene matches: 5. CDR1 and CDR2 (germline): MNHEY, SVGAGI. The CDR3 contains 14 residues. CDR3 sequence: CASSYTSGDYEQFF. The CDR3 nucleotides are TGTGCCAGCAGTTACACTAGCGGAGACTATGAGCAGTTCTTC.

V usage is TRBV4-1 and J usage is TRBJ2-5; possibly TRBD1 for D (5 bases). V dropped 0 bases and J dropped 3 bases, with 11 bases sitting between them. This CDR3 is 15 amino acids long. Germline values: CDR1 MGHRA, CDR2 YSYEKL. The CDR3 spells CASSQEGRGEETQYF. The CDR3 nucleotides read TGCGCCAGCAGCCAAGAAGGTAGGGGCGAAGAGACCCAGTACTTC.

V and J are TRBV2 and TRBJ1-5, with D tentatively TRBD1 (6 bases). V was pared by 6 bases and J by 0 bases, with 15 bases between. The germline V gene has CDR1 SNHLY and CDR2 FYNNEI. This CDR3 is built from 16 residues. CDR3 nucleotides: TGTGCCAGCAGCGCCCAGGGGTCCAGTAGCAATCAGCCCCAGCATTTT. Translation gives CASSAQGSSSNQPQHF.

The rearrangement links TRBV3-1 (or the pseudogene TRBV3-2) to TRBJ2-1, with 15 nucleotides matching TRBD2. Looked up from germline, CDR1 is LGHDT and CDR2 is YNNKEL (reference sequence). Trimming at V came to 1 base and at J to 0 bases, leaving 7 bases not matched to a gene. The CDR3 is 20 amino acids. CDR3 nucleotides: TGTGCCAGCAGCCAAGTTCCGGGACTAGCGGGGGGAATCTCCTACAATGAGCAGTTCTTC. Protein: CASSQVPGLAGGISYNEQFF.

V gene TRBV12-3 or TRBV12-4 combines with J gene TRBJ1-3; 7 bases match TRBD1. The V segment lost 7 bases and the J segment 1 base; nucleotides outside the gene matches: 1. This CDR3 comprises 13 residues. In DNA, the CDR3 is TGTGCCAGCAACAGGGGATCTGGAAACACCATATATTTT. Residues: CASNRGSGNTIYF.

This chain connects TRBV7-8 to TRBJ2-1; 12 bases align to TRBD2. The CDR3 consists of 16 residues. The germline V gene has CDR1 SGHVS and CDR2 FQNEAQ. J lost 2 bases, V lost 2 bases, and 1 base had no gene match. CDR3 bases: TGTGCCAGCAGCTTACTAGCGGGGGGGCCCTACAATGAGCAGTTCTTC. It translates to CASSLLAGGPYNEQFF.

The chain carries TRBV7-2 and TRBJ2-3, with 7 bases identical to TRBD2. The CDR3 consists of 17 residues. Losses at the gene ends were 2 bases for V and 2 bases for J; bases not matched to a gene: 10. Germline V lookup: CDR1 SGHTA, CDR2 FQGNSA. The CDR3 is CASSLLRGVGFTDTQYF. The CDR3 bases are TGTGCCAGCAGCTTATTACGGGGGGTGGGGTTCACAGATACGCAGTATTTT.

The chain has TRBV3-1 (or the pseudogene TRBV3-2) and TRBJ1-2, with D perhaps TRBD1 (5 bases). Germline V gene sequence: CDR1 LGHDT, CDR2 YNNKEL (reference sequence). This CDR3 is built from 13 residues. The germline V and J ends were trimmed by 5 bases and 7 bases, with 14 bases remaining between them. The CDR3 DNA sequence: TGTGCCAGCAGCTTAGGGACCGCACCTGGCTACACCTTC. Translated: CASSLGTAPGYTF.

This chain uses TRBV27 with TRBJ2-5; weak D call: TRBD1 (6 bases). There are 17 residues in the CDR3. Looked up from germline, CDR1 is MNHEY and CDR2 is SMNVEV (reference sequence). V was shortened by 4 bases and J by 5 bases, with 23 bases between the two germline ends. The chain's CDR3 is CASSYQLPSQGGETQYF. DNA for the CDR3: TGTGCCAGCAGTTACCAGCTTCCCTCACAGGGTGGGGAGACCCAGTACTTC.